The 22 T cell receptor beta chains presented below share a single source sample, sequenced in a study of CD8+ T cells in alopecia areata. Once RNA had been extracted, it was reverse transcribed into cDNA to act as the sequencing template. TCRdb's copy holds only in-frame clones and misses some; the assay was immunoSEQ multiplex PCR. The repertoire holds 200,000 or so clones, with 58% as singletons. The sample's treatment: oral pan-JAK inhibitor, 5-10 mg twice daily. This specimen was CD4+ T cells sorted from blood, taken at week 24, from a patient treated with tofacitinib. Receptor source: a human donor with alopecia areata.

DNA for the CDR3: TGCGCCAGCAGCCAATGGCGGGGGGTATCAGAGACCCAGTACTTC. Translated, it gives CASSQWRGVSETQYF. The chain uses TRBV4-1 and TRBJ2-5; 8 bases fit TRBD2. The germline CDR1 and CDR2 sequences are MGHRA and YSYEKL. The CDR3 consists of 15 residues. The junction had 6 bases not matched to a gene; V was cut back by 2 bases and J by 4 bases.

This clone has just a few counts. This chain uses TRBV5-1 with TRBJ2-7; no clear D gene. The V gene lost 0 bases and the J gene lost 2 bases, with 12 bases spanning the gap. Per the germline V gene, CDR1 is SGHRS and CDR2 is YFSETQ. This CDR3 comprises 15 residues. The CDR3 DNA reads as TGCGCCAGCAGCTTGGTTGCAGGCCAGCCCTACGAGCAGTACTTC. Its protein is CASSLVAGQPYEQYF.

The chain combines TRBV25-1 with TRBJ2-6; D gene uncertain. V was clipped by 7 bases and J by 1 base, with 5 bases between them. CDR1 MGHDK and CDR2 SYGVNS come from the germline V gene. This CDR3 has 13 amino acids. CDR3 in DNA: TGTGCCAGCACCGCTTCTGGGGCCAACGTCCTGACTTTC. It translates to CASTASGANVLTF. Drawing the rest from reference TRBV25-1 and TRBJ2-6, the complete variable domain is EADIYQTPRYLVIGTGKKITLECSQTMGHDKMYWYQQDPGMELHLIHYSYGVNSTEKGDLSSESTVSRIRTEHFPLTLESARPSHTSQYLCASTASGANVLTFGAGSRLTVL.

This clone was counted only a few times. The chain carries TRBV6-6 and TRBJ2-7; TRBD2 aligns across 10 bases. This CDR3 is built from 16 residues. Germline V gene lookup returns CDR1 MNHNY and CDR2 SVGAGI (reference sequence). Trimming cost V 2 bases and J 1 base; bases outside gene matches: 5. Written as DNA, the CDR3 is TGTGCCAGCAGTTACACAGGGACTAGCGTTTCCTACGAGCAGTACTTC. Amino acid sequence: CASSYTGTSVSYEQYF.

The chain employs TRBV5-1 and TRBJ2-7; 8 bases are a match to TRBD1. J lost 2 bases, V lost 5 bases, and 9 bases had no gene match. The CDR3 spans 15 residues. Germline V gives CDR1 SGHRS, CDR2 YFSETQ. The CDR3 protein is CASSIDQGQAYEQYF. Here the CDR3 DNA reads TGCGCCAGCAGTATCGACCAGGGACAGGCCTACGAGCAGTACTTC.

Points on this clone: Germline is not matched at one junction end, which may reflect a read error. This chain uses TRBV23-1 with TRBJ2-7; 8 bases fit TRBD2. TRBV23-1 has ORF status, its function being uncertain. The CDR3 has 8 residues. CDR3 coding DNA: TGCGCCAGCAGTAGCGGGGGCTTC. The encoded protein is CASSSGGF.

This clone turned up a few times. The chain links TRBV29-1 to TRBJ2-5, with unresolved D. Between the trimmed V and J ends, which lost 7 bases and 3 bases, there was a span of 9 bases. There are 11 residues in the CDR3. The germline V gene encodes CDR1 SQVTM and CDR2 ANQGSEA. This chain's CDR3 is CSANEEETQYF. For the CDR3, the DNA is TGCAGCGCGAACGAAGAAGAGACCCAGTACTTC.

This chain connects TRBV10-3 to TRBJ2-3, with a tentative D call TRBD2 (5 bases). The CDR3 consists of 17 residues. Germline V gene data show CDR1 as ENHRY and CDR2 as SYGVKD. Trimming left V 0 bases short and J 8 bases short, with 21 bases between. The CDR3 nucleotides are TGTGCCATCAGTGAGTCGACTCCGGGAAGAGTGTATGGTACGCAGTATTTT. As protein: CAISESTPGRVYGTQYF.

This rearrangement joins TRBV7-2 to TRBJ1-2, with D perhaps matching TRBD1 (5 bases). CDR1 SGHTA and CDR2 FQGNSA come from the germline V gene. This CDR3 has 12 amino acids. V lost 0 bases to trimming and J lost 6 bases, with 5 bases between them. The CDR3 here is CASSLAGDGYTF. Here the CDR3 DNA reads TGTGCCAGCAGCTTAGCGGGGGATGGCTACACCTTC.

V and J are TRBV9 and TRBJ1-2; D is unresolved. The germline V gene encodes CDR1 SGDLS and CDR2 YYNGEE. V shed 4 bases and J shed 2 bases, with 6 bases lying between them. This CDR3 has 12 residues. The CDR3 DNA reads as TGTGCCAGCAGCCTCGACAACTATGGCTACACCTTC. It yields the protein CASSLDNYGYTF.

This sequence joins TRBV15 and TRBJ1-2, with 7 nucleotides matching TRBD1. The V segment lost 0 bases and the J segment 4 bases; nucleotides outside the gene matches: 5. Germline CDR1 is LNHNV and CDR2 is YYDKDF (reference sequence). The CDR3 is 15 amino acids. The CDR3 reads CATSRDQDRFYGYTF. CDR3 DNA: TGTGCCACCAGCAGAGATCAGGACAGGTTCTATGGCTACACCTTC. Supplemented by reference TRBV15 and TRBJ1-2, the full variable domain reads DAMVIQNPRYQVTQFGKPVTLSCSQTLNHNVMYWYQQKSSQAPKLLFHYYDKDFNNEADTPDNFQSRRPNTSFCFLDIRSPGLGDTAMYLCATSRDQDRFYGYTFGSGTRLTVV.

In DNA, the CDR3 is TGTGCCAGCAGCACACTACAGGGCTATGGCTACACCTTC. It yields the protein CASSTLQGYGYTF. The chain carries TRBV27 and TRBJ1-2; possible D gene TRBD1, 6 bases. V was shortened by 6 bases and J by 4 bases, with 12 bases between the two germline ends. The CDR3 runs to 13 residues. Germline V gene lookup returns CDR1 MNHEY and CDR2 SMNVEV (reference sequence).

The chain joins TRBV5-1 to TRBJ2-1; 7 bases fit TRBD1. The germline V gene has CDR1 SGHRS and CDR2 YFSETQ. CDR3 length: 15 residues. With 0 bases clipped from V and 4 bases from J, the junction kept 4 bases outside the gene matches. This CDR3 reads CASSLEGTEYNEQFF. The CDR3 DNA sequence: TGCGCCAGCAGCTTGGAGGGGACAGAGTACAATGAGCAGTTCTTC.

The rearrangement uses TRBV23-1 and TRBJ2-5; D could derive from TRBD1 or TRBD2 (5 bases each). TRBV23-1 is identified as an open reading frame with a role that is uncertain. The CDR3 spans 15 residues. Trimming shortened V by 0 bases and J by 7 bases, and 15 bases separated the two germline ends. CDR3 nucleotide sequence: TGCGCCAGCAGTCAATCTCGGGACCTCCTGGGGACCCAGTACTTC. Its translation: CASSQSRDLLGTQYF.

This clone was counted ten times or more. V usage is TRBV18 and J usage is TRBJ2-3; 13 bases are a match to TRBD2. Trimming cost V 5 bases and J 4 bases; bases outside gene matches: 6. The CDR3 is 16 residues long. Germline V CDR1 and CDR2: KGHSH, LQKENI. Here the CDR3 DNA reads TGTGCCAGCTCATCCACTAGCGGGGGGGCTTCAGATACGCAGTATTTT. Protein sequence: CASSSTSGGASDTQYF.

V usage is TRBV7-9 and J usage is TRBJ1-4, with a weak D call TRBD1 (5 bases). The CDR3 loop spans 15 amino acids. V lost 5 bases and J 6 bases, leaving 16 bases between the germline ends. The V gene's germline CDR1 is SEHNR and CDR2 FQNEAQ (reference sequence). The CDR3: CASSPGIGGDEKLFF. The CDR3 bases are TGTGCCAGCAGCCCTGGGATCGGGGGAGATGAAAAACTGTTTTTT.

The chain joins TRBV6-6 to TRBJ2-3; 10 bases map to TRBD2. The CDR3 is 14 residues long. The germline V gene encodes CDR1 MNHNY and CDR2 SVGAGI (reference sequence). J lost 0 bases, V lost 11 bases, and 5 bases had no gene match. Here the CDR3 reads CACRAGGSTDTQYF. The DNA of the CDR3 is TGTGCCTGCCGAGCGGGGGGGAGCACAGATACGCAGTATTTT.

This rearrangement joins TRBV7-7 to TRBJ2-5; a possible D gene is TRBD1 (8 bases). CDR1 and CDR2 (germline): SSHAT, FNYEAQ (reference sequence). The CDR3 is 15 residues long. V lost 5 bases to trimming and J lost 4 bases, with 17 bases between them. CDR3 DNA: TGTGCCAGCAGCACCGACAGGGGAGGGATAGAGACCCAGTACTTC. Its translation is CASSTDRGGIETQYF.

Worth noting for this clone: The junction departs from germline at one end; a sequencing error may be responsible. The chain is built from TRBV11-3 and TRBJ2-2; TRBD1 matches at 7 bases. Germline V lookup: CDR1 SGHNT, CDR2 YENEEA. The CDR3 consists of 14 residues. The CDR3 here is CASSKTTGAGEPFF. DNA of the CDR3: TGTGCCAGCAGCAAGACAACAGGGGCCGGGGAGCCGTTTTTT.

CDR3 bases: TGTGCCAGCAGCTTCGGACAGGGTAGGGACATTCAGTACTTC. This codes for CASSFGQGRDIQYF. V is TRBV13 and J is TRBJ2-4; 8 bases agree with TRBD1. CDR3 length: 14 residues. Unmatched junction bases numbered 6, after V lost 3 bases and J lost 8 bases. In germline, CDR1 is PRHDT, CDR2 FYEKMQ (reference sequence).

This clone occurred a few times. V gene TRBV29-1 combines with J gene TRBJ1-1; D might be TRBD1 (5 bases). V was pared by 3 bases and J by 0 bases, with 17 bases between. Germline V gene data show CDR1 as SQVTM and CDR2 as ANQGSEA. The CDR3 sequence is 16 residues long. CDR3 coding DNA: TGCAGCGTTGAGCCGCAGGGCCTTCTCATGAACACTGAAGCTTTCTTT. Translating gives CSVEPQGLLMNTEAFF.

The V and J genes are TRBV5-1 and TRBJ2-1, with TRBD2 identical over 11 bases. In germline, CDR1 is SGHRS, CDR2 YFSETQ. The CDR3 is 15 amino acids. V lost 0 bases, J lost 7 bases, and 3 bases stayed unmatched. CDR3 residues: CASSLAASGGNEQFF. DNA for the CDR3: TGCGCCAGCAGCTTGGCGGCTAGCGGGGGGAATGAGCAGTTCTTC.